The sequence of this T cell receptor beta chain was determined in a study of shared clonotypes between healthy human individuals. Measured with immunoSEQ multiplex PCR; TCRdb has only the in-frame clones, and not every one. The sample contains some 1.1 million clones, about 80% of which appear only once. On this clone: No antigen is known for it.

Study results and limitations: For naive CD4 cells, roughly 5% of clonotypes were shared across a few donors.

This CDR3 is 13 amino acids long. The V segment lost 4 bases and the J segment 3 bases; nucleotides outside the gene matches: 2. The germline gives CDR1 SGHNT, CDR2 YYREEE (reference sequence). Only Caucasian adults living in Nashville, Tennessee made up the donor group. This chain uses TRBV5-4 with TRBJ2-3; TRBD1 matches 7 bases. Sequencing was done on a sample of memory CD4+ T cells from PBMCs. As to subset: CD45RA-negative fraction. The TCR originated in a man aged 18 to 29 in good health. Some clones in this sample may be carry-over from other donors' samples. The CDR3 DNA sequence: TGTGCCAGCAGCCCACAGGGGACAGATACGCAGTATTTT. Translated, it gives CASSPQGTDTQYF.